This entry describes one TCR beta chain. What antigen it recognizes has not been identified. No much larger clone exists at a distance of one base, and base qualities are not known. The sample comes from a study of blood T cell repertoires in COVID-19 (dated by TCRdb to about 2020). For the wider study: Samples from collaborators originated in the United States, Italy and Spain and spanned both the acute and convalescent phases of COVID-19. Subjects who had been exposed to COVID-19, were actively infected with it, or had recovered from it provided the deeply sampled blood TCRbeta repertoires that made up the dataset. A de-identified subject ID, COVID-19 status, age in years and sex were almost always included in the sample metadata. The samples were drawn from the first 160 participants of the ongoing ImmuneRACE study and from 950 to 1,500 subjects provided by 6 global collaborators. The material from the prospective study consisted of cDNA or gDNA derived from T cells, B-cell-depleted T cells, or PBMCs. Where available, HLA class I and class II types were obtained from metadata supplied by the sample provider rather than from assay-based typing. The repertoires were released in a freely available public database intended as a resource for research on the immune response to SARS-CoV-2. Findings and caveats that apply to the study as a whole: The quantity of clinical and demographic metadata differed by source and by participant and was supplied without curation.

The immunoSEQ Assay, a bias-controlled multiplex PCR, was used to amplify TCRbeta CDR3 regions from genomic DNA. In the original analysis: The number of nucleated cells in each sample was estimated by amplification of reference gene primers within the assay. To quantify the absolute abundance of each unique TCRbeta CDR3 rearrangement, sequence reads were collapsed and filtered. For each sample, productive Simpson clonality was calculated as the square root of Simpson's diversity index across productive rearrangements. What TCRdb holds here is the immuneACCESS table cut down to in-frame rearrangements. Part of the clones is not present; checked against another copy, under half of the missing clones reflect an unresolved V gene, and the others are unexplained. That table furnishes V, J and clone size, whereas the DNA furnished D and trimming. The sample profile shows some 28,000 clones; approximately 76% of them were found once. 40% of the sample comes from the top ten.

The germline V end is reduced by 0 bases and the J end by 6 bases; junction bases left unmatched: 10. For CDR1 and CDR2, the germline V gene lists LGHNA and YSLEER. The CDR3 numbers 18 residues from cysteine through phenylalanine. Here the CDR3 DNA is all that survives: 54 bases in frame from base 1. The collaborating institutions used their own protocols to collect whole blood in K2EDTA tubes. For TCRbeta analysis, collaborators shipped samples in one of three forms: frozen whole blood, isolated PBMCs, or DNA extracted from either of those sample types. The sequence was collected from a man between 65 and 85 years old with acute or convalescent COVID-19. Sequenced material: peripheral blood. The rearranged segments are TRBV4-3 and TRBJ2-3, with 12 bases in between that match TRBD2. At the DNA level, the sequence is TGCGCCAGCAGCCAAGACCGGGGCCTAGCGGGGGGGGATGATACGCAGTATTTT. Its translation is CASSQDRGLAGGDDTQYF.